The T cell receptor (beta chain) described here comes from a study of tumor-infiltrating lymphocytes in primary liver carcinoma. Study results and caveats: The study found only about 7.5-24% of top clones in all five tumor regions.

From around 500 ng of total RNA, TCR beta-specific cDNA was reverse-transcribed using a constant-region primer. Slightly modified ARM-PCR served as the procedure for the TCR beta libraries. These libraries came from three rounds of nested multiplex PCR. For around 9 cycles apiece, the opening two PCR rounds ran with TRBV1-TRBV30 forward primers and a C-beta reverse primer. Via MiXCR, TCRdb re-called the multiplex PCR reads, giving one row per CDR3 protein. The data show some 64,000 distinct CDR3 sequences, about three quarters seen once. Bulk tissue was left unsorted, and RNA and DNA were co-extracted from about 20-30 mg of it. Five distinct regions per tumor were sampled. In this sample, this clonotype turned up a few times. As yet, its antigen is unknown. The length of the CDR3 is 11 residues.

The rearrangement links TRBV12-3 or TRBV12-4 to TRBJ1-1; D gene unclear. This receptor was taken from a man between 40 and 49 years old with primary liver carcinoma and hepatitis B virus infection. Sequenced sample: liver tumor tissue from sampling region 4. The sample's subset: tumor region T4, right-lateral pole. CDR3 nucleotide sequence: TGTGTTAGCAGTTTGGCCTCTGAAGCTTTCTTT. Translation: CVSSLASEAFF.